The clone carrying this T cell receptor beta chain showed up just a few times. This sample is drawn from a study of cytomegalovirus exposure and HLA in healthy donors. The PCR made use of 60 Vbeta and 13 Jbeta primers. TCRdb's copy holds only in-frame clones and misses some; the assay was immunoSEQ multiplex PCR. The data hold some 90,000 clones, with 80% to 90% observed a single time. The V end lost 2 bases, the J end lost 2 bases, and 10 bases lay between the germline ends. This CDR3 is built from 14 residues. Germline V gene sequence: CDR1 SGHDT, CDR2 YYEEEE. This chain uses TRBV5-6 with TRBJ1-2; D gene uncertain. The source of this sequence is a man aged 40-49 years in good health and CMV-seronegative. The sample taken for sequencing was PBMCs. The CDR3 reads CASSFAGGNYGYTF. In DNA form, the CDR3 reads TGTGCCAGCAGCTTTGCAGGAGGAAACTATGGCTACACCTTC.